This is a list of T cell receptor beta chains from one sample in a study of T-cell memory formation after mild COVID-19. TCRdb used MiXCR to reprocess the 5' RACE reads, holding one entry per CDR3 protein. This sample yields 300,000 or so distinct CDR3 sequences, of which 15% to 20% are seen a single time; approximately 25% belongs to the top ten. Sequencing was carried out using PBMCs or a T cell subset sorted from them (not recorded which). Receptors were obtained from a man between 18 and 35 years old who had mild COVID-19 (a few samples of this study predate the infection). Cell type and time point are not known. Each CDR3 is given with its conserved first and last residue. The order of the fields is D gene, V gene, J gene, clone size, CDR3 protein, CDR3 DNA. A D gene is named only where the DNA matches it firmly. For some rows the clone size is stated as once, few or many, or as a class when expanded; others skip it.

d_gene: NA; v_gene: TRBV5-1; j_gene: TRBJ2-2; abundance: few; CDR3aa: CASSGGGTVDLNTGELFF; CDR3nt: TGCGCCAGCAGCGGCGGCGGGACCGTCGACCTCAACACCGGGGAGCTGTTTTTT
d_gene: NA; v_gene: TRBV7-8; j_gene: TRBJ1-5; abundance: NA; CDR3aa: CASSLSLGLNQPQHF; CDR3nt: TGTGCCAGCAGCTTATCGCTAGGGCTTAATCAGCCCCAGCATTTT
d_gene: TRBD1; v_gene: TRBV4-3; j_gene: TRBJ1-6; abundance: many; CDR3aa: CASSSGTGYPPLHF; CDR3nt: TGCGCCAGCAGTTCCGGGACAGGGTATCCACCCCTCCACTTT
d_gene: TRBD2; v_gene: TRBV25-1; j_gene: TRBJ2-1; abundance: NA; CDR3aa: CASSVLTSGGASPFGEQFF; CDR3nt: TGTGCCAGCAGTGTGTTGACTAGCGGGGGGGCAAGCCCCTTTGGTGAGCAGTTCTTC
d_gene: NA; v_gene: TRBV7-6; j_gene: TRBJ1-1; abundance: few; CDR3aa: CASSPWASQNTEAFF; CDR3nt: TGTGCCAGCAGCCCCTGGGCCTCCCAGAACACTGAAGCTTTCTTT
d_gene: NA; v_gene: TRBV18; j_gene: TRBJ2-3; abundance: NA; CDR3aa: CASSPPGLDTQYF; CDR3nt: TGTGCCAGCTCACCACCGGGCCTAGATACGCAGTATTTT
d_gene: NA; v_gene: TRBV5-1; j_gene: TRBJ1-2; abundance: NA; CDR3aa: CASSPIGVDYGYTF; CDR3nt: TGCGCCAGCAGCCCCATCGGAGTAGACTATGGCTACACCTTC
d_gene: TRBD1; v_gene: TRBV7-3; j_gene: TRBJ1-5; abundance: NA; CDR3aa: CASSVRQGSNQPQHF; CDR3nt: TGTGCCAGCAGCGTCCGACAGGGTAGCAATCAGCCCCAGCATTTT
d_gene: NA; v_gene: TRBV6-2/TRBV6-3; j_gene: TRBJ2-2; abundance: once; CDR3aa: CASSYQGYTGELFF; CDR3nt: TGTGCCAGCAGTTACCAAGGGTACACCGGGGAGCTGTTTTTT
d_gene: NA; v_gene: TRBV27; j_gene: TRBJ2-7; abundance: many; CDR3aa: CASSLQSYEQYF; CDR3nt: TGTGCCAGCAGCCTACAGTCCTACGAGCAGTACTTC
d_gene: TRBD1; v_gene: TRBV10-2; j_gene: TRBJ2-2; abundance: many; CDR3aa: CASRDGQGSTGELFF; CDR3nt: TGCGCCAGCAGGGACGGACAGGGATCCACCGGGGAGCTGTTTTTT
d_gene: NA; v_gene: TRBV11-1; j_gene: TRBJ2-1; abundance: NA; CDR3aa: CASSRGGLKYNEQFF; CDR3nt: TGTGCCAGCTCCCGTGGGGGACTTAAGTACAATGAGCAGTTCTTC
d_gene: TRBD1; v_gene: TRBV28; j_gene: TRBJ2-5; abundance: few; CDR3aa: CASSESAGTGYF; CDR3nt: TGTGCCAGCAGTGAGAGCGCCGGGACAGGTTACTTC
d_gene: TRBD1; v_gene: TRBV27; j_gene: TRBJ1-2; abundance: many; CDR3aa: CASRGPSTGYGYTF; CDR3nt: TGTGCCAGCAGGGGTCCATCGACAGGGTATGGCTACACCTTC
d_gene: NA; v_gene: TRBV4-3; j_gene: TRBJ1-3; abundance: NA; CDR3aa: CASSQVLQGGNTIYF; CDR3nt: TGCGCCAGCAGCCAAGTGTTGCAGGGCGGAAACACCATATATTTT
d_gene: TRBD1; v_gene: TRBV6-5; j_gene: TRBJ1-5; abundance: NA; CDR3aa: CASSRRQGRGQPQHF; CDR3nt: TGTGCCAGCAGTCGCCGACAGGGGCGCGGGCAGCCCCAGCATTTT
d_gene: NA; v_gene: TRBV27; j_gene: TRBJ2-2; abundance: few; CDR3aa: CASSLWQGDNTGELFF; CDR3nt: TGTGCCAGCAGTTTATGGCAGGGAGACAACACCGGGGAGCTGTTTTTT
d_gene: TRBD2; v_gene: TRBV20-1; j_gene: TRBJ2-1; abundance: few; CDR3aa: CSAPTSFHNEQFF; CDR3nt: TGCAGTGCACCGACTAGCTTCCACAATGAGCAGTTCTTC
d_gene: NA; v_gene: TRBV3-1; j_gene: TRBJ2-7; abundance: many; CDR3aa: CASSPNRGYEQYF; CDR3nt: TGTGCCAGCAGCCCTAACCGGGGGTACGAGCAGTACTTC
d_gene: NA; v_gene: TRBV6-5; j_gene: TRBJ2-7; abundance: NA; CDR3aa: CASSARTGSEQYF; CDR3nt: TGTGCCAGCAGTGCCCGGACTGGCTCCGAGCAGTACTTC
d_gene: NA; v_gene: TRBV7-3; j_gene: TRBJ2-2; abundance: many; CDR3aa: CASSLTGELFF; CDR3nt: TGTGCCAGCAGCTTAACCGGGGAGCTGTTTTTT
d_gene: NA; v_gene: TRBV7-6; j_gene: TRBJ1-1; abundance: NA; CDR3aa: CASSRTEKPLGAEAFF; CDR3nt: TGTGCCAGCAGTCGGACAGAGAAACCCCTTGGGGCTGAAGCTTTCTTT
d_gene: NA; v_gene: TRBV3-1; j_gene: TRBJ1-6; abundance: NA; CDR3aa: CASSQAGRSPLHF; CDR3nt: TGTGCCAGCAGCCAAGCAGGGCGTTCACCCCTCCACTTT
d_gene: NA; v_gene: TRBV27; j_gene: TRBJ2-2; abundance: few; CDR3aa: CASSFSYTGELFF; CDR3nt: TGTGCCAGCAGTTTTAGTTATACCGGGGAGCTGTTTTTT
d_gene: NA; v_gene: TRBV7-2; j_gene: TRBJ2-7; abundance: NA; CDR3aa: CASSLASGTFYEQYF; CDR3nt: TGTGCCAGCAGCTTAGCTTCAGGGACATTCTACGAGCAGTACTTC
d_gene: TRBD1; v_gene: TRBV30; j_gene: TRBJ1-1; abundance: once; CDR3aa: CAYTKQGINTEAFF; CDR3nt: TGTGCCTACACAAAACAGGGGATCAACACTGAAGCTTTCTTT
d_gene: NA; v_gene: TRBV5-1; j_gene: TRBJ2-3; abundance: NA; CDR3aa: CASSLQGARTDTQYF; CDR3nt: TGCGCCAGCAGCTTACAGGGAGCGCGCACAGATACGCAGTATTTT
d_gene: TRBD1; v_gene: TRBV6-5; j_gene: TRBJ1-1; abundance: few; CDR3aa: CASRFSGQAHHDAFF; CDR3nt: TGTGCCAGCAGATTCTCGGGACAGGCCCACCATGACGCTTTCTTT
d_gene: NA; v_gene: TRBV20-1; j_gene: TRBJ2-1; abundance: many; CDR3aa: CSARDVGSSYNEQFF; CDR3nt: TGCAGTGCTAGAGATGTGGGGAGCTCCTACAATGAGCAGTTCTTC
d_gene: NA; v_gene: TRBV24-1; j_gene: TRBJ2-4; abundance: NA; CDR3aa: CATSDGDLVGNIQYF; CDR3nt: TGTGCCACCAGTGATGGGGACTTAGTAGGAAACATTCAGTACTTC
d_gene: TRBD2; v_gene: TRBV10-1; j_gene: TRBJ2-3; abundance: NA; CDR3aa: CASSDHLAGGTDTQYF; CDR3nt: TGCGCCAGCAGTGACCACCTAGCGGGGGGCACAGATACGCAGTATTTT
d_gene: NA; v_gene: TRBV18; j_gene: TRBJ1-4; abundance: NA; CDR3aa: CASSREMISEKLFF; CDR3nt: TGTGCCAGCTCAAGGGAAATGATCAGTGAAAAACTGTTTTTT
d_gene: NA; v_gene: TRBV7-2; j_gene: TRBJ1-5; abundance: NA; CDR3aa: CASSLWGGAEQPQHF; CDR3nt: TGTGCCAGCAGCTTATGGGGGGGCGCCGAACAGCCCCAGCATTTT
d_gene: NA; v_gene: TRBV12-3/TRBV12-4; j_gene: TRBJ2-5; abundance: NA; CDR3aa: CASSFGTEQETQYF; CDR3nt: TGTGCCAGCAGTTTTGGGACCGAGCAAGAGACCCAGTACTTC
d_gene: NA; v_gene: TRBV29-1; j_gene: TRBJ2-5; abundance: few; CDR3aa: CSVGMGYQETQYF; CDR3nt: TGCAGCGTTGGGATGGGGTACCAAGAGACCCAGTACTTC
d_gene: NA; v_gene: TRBV4-1; j_gene: TRBJ1-2; abundance: NA; CDR3aa: CASSHPVRQAHGYTF; CDR3nt: TGCGCCAGCAGCCACCCCGTTAGGCAGGCCCATGGCTACACCTTC
d_gene: TRBD2; v_gene: TRBV28; j_gene: TRBJ2-3; abundance: many; CDR3aa: CASGSIAGSTDTQYF; CDR3nt: TGTGCCAGCGGTTCCATAGCGGGAAGCACAGATACGCAGTATTTT
d_gene: TRBD2; v_gene: TRBV10-1; j_gene: TRBJ2-2; abundance: NA; CDR3aa: CASSDGGSNTGELFF; CDR3nt: TGCGCCAGCAGTGACGGGGGGTCGAACACCGGGGAGCTGTTTTTT
d_gene: TRBD2; v_gene: TRBV7-8; j_gene: TRBJ2-1; abundance: NA; CDR3aa: CASSPSGLAGGNEQFF; CDR3nt: TGTGCCAGCAGCCCATCCGGACTAGCGGGGGGAAATGAGCAGTTCTTC
d_gene: TRBD1; v_gene: TRBV20-1; j_gene: TRBJ2-5; abundance: few; CDR3aa: CSALRDSKLTQYF; CDR3nt: TGCAGTGCTCTCCGGGACAGCAAATTGACCCAGTACTTC
d_gene: TRBD2; v_gene: TRBV7-2; j_gene: TRBJ2-5; abundance: once; CDR3aa: CASSLGLAGGMYQETQYF; CDR3nt: TGTGCCAGCAGTTTAGGACTAGCGGGGGGGATGTACCAAGAGACCCAGTACTTC
d_gene: NA; v_gene: TRBV5-1; j_gene: TRBJ2-2; abundance: NA; CDR3aa: CASGTALGELFF; CDR3nt: TGCGCCAGCGGGACCGCCCTTGGGGAGCTGTTTTTT
d_gene: NA; v_gene: TRBV6-6; j_gene: TRBJ2-7; abundance: few; CDR3aa: CASSYRVREQYF; CDR3nt: TGTGCCAGCAGTTACAGGGTACGAGAGCAGTACTTC
d_gene: NA; v_gene: TRBV7-9; j_gene: TRBJ2-5; abundance: many; CDR3aa: CASSYWALQETQYF; CDR3nt: TGTGCCAGCAGCTACTGGGCTTTACAAGAGACCCAGTACTTC
d_gene: NA; v_gene: TRBV6-5; j_gene: TRBJ2-1; abundance: NA; CDR3aa: CASSYEDSRYNEQFF; CDR3nt: TGTGCCAGCAGTTATGAGGACAGTCGGTACAATGAGCAGTTCTTC
d_gene: NA; v_gene: TRBV11-1; j_gene: TRBJ2-5; abundance: few; CDR3aa: CASRSLTGTQETQYF; CDR3nt: TGTGCCAGCAGAAGCCTCACGGGGACCCAAGAGACCCAGTACTTC
d_gene: NA; v_gene: TRBV30; j_gene: TRBJ2-3; abundance: NA; CDR3aa: CAWSARPGRVADTQYF; CDR3nt: TGTGCCTGGAGTGCCCGACCTGGACGAGTAGCAGATACGCAGTATTTT
d_gene: NA; v_gene: TRBV5-4; j_gene: TRBJ2-7; abundance: NA; CDR3aa: CASSFPRREQYF; CDR3nt: TGTGCCAGCAGCTTCCCCCGCCGCGAGCAGTACTTC